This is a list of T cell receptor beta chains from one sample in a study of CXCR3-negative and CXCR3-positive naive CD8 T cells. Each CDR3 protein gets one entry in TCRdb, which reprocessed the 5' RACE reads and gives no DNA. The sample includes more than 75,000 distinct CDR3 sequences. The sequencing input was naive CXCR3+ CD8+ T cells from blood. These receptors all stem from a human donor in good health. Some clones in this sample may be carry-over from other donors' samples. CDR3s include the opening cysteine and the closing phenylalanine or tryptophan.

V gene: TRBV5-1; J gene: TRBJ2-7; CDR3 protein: CASRGTSSDEQYF
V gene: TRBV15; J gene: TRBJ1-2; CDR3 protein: CATSAGRRAGPLDGYTF
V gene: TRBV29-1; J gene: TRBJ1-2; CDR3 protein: CSVEDETPNYGYTF
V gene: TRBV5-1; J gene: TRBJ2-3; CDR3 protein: CASSPGQGEDTQYF
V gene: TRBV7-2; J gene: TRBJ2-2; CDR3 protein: CASSATSGRAGNTAELFF
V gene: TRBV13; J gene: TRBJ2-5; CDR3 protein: CASSLGGQGQETQYF
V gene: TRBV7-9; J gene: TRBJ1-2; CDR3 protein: CASSSHRGRLIVGYTF
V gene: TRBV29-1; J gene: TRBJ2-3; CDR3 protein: CSVEEELSLHTDTQYF
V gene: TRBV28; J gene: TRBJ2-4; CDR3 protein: CASSFLTGNIQYF
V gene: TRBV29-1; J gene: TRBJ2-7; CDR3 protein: CSVAGTGKTYEQYF
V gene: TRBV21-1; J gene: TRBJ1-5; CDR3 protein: CASSLVGGQTNQPQHF
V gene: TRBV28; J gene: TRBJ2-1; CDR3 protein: CASSTSKTSGGATYNEQFF
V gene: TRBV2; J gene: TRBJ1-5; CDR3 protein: CASSGGQGIQPQHF
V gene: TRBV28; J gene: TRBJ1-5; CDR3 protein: CASSAYQGALNQPQHF
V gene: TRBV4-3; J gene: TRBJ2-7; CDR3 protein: CASSQETGRLYEQYF
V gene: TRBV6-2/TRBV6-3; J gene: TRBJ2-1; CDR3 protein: CASSLLAEGSHNEQFF
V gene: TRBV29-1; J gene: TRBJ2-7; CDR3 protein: CSVEWDGSYEQYF
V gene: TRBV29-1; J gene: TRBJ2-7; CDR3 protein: CSVEDFVGEREYEQYF
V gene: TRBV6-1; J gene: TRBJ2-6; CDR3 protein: CASTNALGRLSGANVLTF
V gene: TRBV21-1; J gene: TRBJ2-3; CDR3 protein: CASTLKADTQYF
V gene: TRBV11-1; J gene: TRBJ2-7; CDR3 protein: CASSLASTAYEQYF
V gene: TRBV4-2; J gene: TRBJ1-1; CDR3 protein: CASSHDRQNTEAFF
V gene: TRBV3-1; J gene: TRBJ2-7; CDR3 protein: CASSPLLIRQGALNYEQYF
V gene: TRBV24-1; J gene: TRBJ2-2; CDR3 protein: CATSDAQLRTSGSNTGDLFF
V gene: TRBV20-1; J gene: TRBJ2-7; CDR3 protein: CSARWDRLYEQYF
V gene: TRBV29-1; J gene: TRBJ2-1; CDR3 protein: CSVVNRSSYNEQFF